Each of the 12 T cell receptor beta chains below was sequenced from the same sample in a study of cytomegalovirus exposure and HLA in healthy donors. Researchers ran the PCR with 60 Vbeta and 13 Jbeta primers. Only in-frame clones appear in the TCRdb table, and some are missing; sequencing was by immunoSEQ multiplex PCR. This table has 150,000 to 200,000 clones, over 70% appearing once. The specimen sequenced was PBMCs. All receptors come from a young man in good health and CMV-seropositive.

J is TRBJ2-3 and V is TRBV6-1, with D possibly matching TRBD1 (6 bases). The germline V gene encodes CDR1 MNHNS and CDR2 SASEGT. Trimming removed 1 base at V and 1 base at J, with 9 bases between. This CDR3 region has 15 residues. The CDR3 protein is CASSEGGGGTDTQYF. The CDR3 DNA follows: TGTGCCAGCAGTGAAGGAGGGGGAGGCACAGATACGCAGTATTTT.

The table lists this clone with a count of one. The chain has TRBV7-6 and TRBJ2-7; tentative D call: TRBD2 (5 bases). V lost 1 base and J lost 3, with 13 bases in between. This CDR3 region has 15 residues. CDR1 and CDR2 (germline): SGHVS, FNYEAQ. CDR3 protein: CASSLEAGRVYEQYF. DNA for the CDR3: TGTGCCAGCAGCTTAGAGGCGGGCAGAGTCTACGAGCAGTACTTC.

A few counts support this clone. The J gene is TRBJ2-3, the V gene TRBV7-8; no reliable D call. Germline CDR1 reads SGHVS; CDR2 reads FQNEAQ. V shed 3 bases and J shed 1 base, with 5 bases lying between them. There are 13 residues in the CDR3. The CDR3 nucleotides read TGTGCCAGCAGCTTGAGTGGCACAGATACGCAGTATTTT. Protein sequence: CASSLSGTDTQYF.

The chain uses TRBV6-5 and TRBJ2-7; D possibly corresponds to TRBD1 (5 bases). The V and J ends lost 6 bases and 2 bases respectively, with 11 bases between them. Germline V gene lookup returns CDR1 MNHEY and CDR2 SVGAGI. CDR3 size: 13 residues. In nucleotides, the CDR3 is TGTGCCAGCAGCTTACAGGAAACCTACGAGCAGTACTTC. Translated: CASSLQETYEQYF.

This clone was counted a few times. The rearrangement joins TRBV30 to TRBJ1-2, with 7 bases identical to TRBD1. CDR3 length: 12 residues. V shed 3 bases, J shed 8 bases, and the junction held 6 bases outside the gene matches. Germline V gene lookup returns CDR1 GTSNPN and CDR2 SVGIG (reference sequence). The CDR3 region is CAWSDRVVGYTF. CDR3 nucleotides: TGTGCCTGGAGCGACAGGGTAGTCGGCTACACCTTC.

This sequence joins TRBV19 and TRBJ2-1; D possibly corresponds to TRBD1 (6 bases). The CDR3 loop spans 15 amino acids. V was shortened by 3 bases and J by 4 bases, with 13 bases between the two germline ends. CDR1 LNHDA and CDR2 SQIVND come from the germline V gene (reference sequence). The CDR3 DNA reads TGTGCCAGTAGTATTCAACAGGGTCTTTACAATGAGCAGTTCTTC. It specifies CASSIQQGLYNEQFF.

CDR3 bases: TGTGCCAGTAGTGACCCTAGCGGGAGGGGACCCGATGAGCAGTTCTTC. This codes for CASSDPSGRGPDEQFF. The chain uses TRBV19 and TRBJ2-1; TRBD2 agrees at 12 bases. V lost 5 bases to trimming and J lost 8 bases; unmatched junction nucleotides: 10. The CDR3 consists of 16 residues. Looked up from germline, CDR1 is LNHDA and CDR2 is SQIVND (reference sequence).

The chain combines TRBV5-8 with TRBJ2-5; D unclear. The end of the DNA is better explained by TRBJ2-7, so the J call may be wrong. The CDR3 length is 12 residues. CDR1 SGHTS and CDR2 YDEGEE come from the germline V gene. CDR3 sequence (DNA): TGTGCCAGCAGCCCCCTCTCCTACGAGCAGTACTTC. Protein product: CASSPLSYEQYF.

CDR3 loop: CASSYSGRGHYGYTF. The CDR3 DNA sequence: TGTGCCAGCAGTTACTCTGGCAGGGGACACTATGGCTACACCTTC. This chain joins TRBV6-5 and TRBJ1-2, with D possibly matching TRBD1 (6 bases). CDR3 length equals 15 residues. The V end was cut by 0 bases, the J end by 3 bases, with 11 bases between. Per the germline V gene, CDR1 is MNHEY and CDR2 is SVGAGI.

This clone was recorded a few times. V gene TRBV5-1 combines with J gene TRBJ1-1, with 11 bases that match TRBD1. The CDR3 contains 18 residues. V was clipped by 2 bases and J by 0 bases; unmatched bases: 9. Germline V CDR1 and CDR2: SGHRS, YFSETQ. For the CDR3, the DNA is TGCGCCAGCAGCTTAAGAGGACAGGGGGCTATTCTGAACACTGAAGCTTTCTTT. Amino acid sequence: CASSLRGQGAILNTEAFF.

The gene calls are TRBV9 and TRBJ1-3, with a tentative D call TRBD1 (5 bases). Trimming stripped 3 bases from V and 0 bases from J, with 10 bases between. Germline CDR1 is SGDLS and CDR2 is YYNGEE. The CDR3 is 15 residues long. The CDR3 sequence: CASSGGGSSGNTIYF. The DNA for the CDR3 is TGTGCCAGCAGCGGGGGGGGGAGCTCTGGAAACACCATATATTTT.

CDR3 nucleotides: TGTGCCAGCAGTGAAGCGAACAGGGCAGCCTCCTACGAGCAGTACTTC. It specifies CASSEANRAASYEQYF. The chain couples TRBV6-1 to TRBJ2-7; weak D call: TRBD1 (6 bases). The germline V and J ends were trimmed by 0 bases and 0 bases, with 12 bases remaining between them. CDR3 size: 16 residues. The germline gives CDR1 MNHNS, CDR2 SASEGT.